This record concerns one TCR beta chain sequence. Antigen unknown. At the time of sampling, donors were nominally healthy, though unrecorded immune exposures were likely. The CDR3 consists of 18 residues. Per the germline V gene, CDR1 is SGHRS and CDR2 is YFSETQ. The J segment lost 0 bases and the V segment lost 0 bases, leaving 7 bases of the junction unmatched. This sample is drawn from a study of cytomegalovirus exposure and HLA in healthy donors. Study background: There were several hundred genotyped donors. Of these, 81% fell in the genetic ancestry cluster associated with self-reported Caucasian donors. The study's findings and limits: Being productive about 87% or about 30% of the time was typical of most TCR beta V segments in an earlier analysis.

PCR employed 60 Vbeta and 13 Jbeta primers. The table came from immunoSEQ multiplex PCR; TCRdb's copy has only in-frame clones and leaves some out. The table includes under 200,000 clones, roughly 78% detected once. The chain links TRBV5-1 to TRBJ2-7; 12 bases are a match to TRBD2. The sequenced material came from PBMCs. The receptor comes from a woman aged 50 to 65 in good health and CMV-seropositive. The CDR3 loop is CASSLAGLAGGSSYEQYF. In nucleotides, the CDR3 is TGCGCCAGCAGCTTGGCTGGGCTAGCGGGAGGGAGCTCCTACGAGCAGTACTTC.